This TCR beta chain originates from a study of OX40 agonist ivuxolimab in advanced cancers. Study-level background: Dose-escalation patients were diagnosed with hepatocellular carcinoma, melanoma, renal cell cancer or head and neck cancer.

This table comes from immunoSEQ multiplex PCR, and its TCRdb copy is limited to in-frame clones, with some not included. Of 35,000 or so clones listed, about three quarters were seen once; the top ten hold about 24%. The source material was CD4+ or CD8+ T cells sorted from blood, sampled in a trial of the OX40 agonist ivuxolimab. The sequence came from an adult with an advanced solid tumor such as melanoma, head and neck, liver or kidney cancer.

In DNA, the CDR3 is TGCGCCAGCAGCCAAGGGCCAGCGGGGGGGCCCCGTGAAAATACGCAGTATTTT. Its protein is CASSQGPAGGPRENTQYF. V gene TRBV4-1 combines with J gene TRBJ2-3; 10 nucleotides match TRBD2. Germline V lookup: CDR1 MGHRA, CDR2 YSYEKL. The V and J ends lost 1 base and 7 bases, in that order; junction bases with no gene match: 14. The CDR3 spans 18 residues.